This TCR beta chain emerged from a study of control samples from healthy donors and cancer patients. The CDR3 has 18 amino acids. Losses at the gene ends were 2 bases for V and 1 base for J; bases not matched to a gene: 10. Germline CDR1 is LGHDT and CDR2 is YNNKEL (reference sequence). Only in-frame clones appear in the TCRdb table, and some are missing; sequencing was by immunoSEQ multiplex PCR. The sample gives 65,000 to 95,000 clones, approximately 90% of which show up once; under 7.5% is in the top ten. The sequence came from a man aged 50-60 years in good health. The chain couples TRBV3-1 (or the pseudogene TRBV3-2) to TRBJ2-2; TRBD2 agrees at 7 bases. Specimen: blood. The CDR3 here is CASSQPSGANLNTGELFF. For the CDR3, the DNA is TGTGCCAGCAGCCAACCCAGCGGGGCTAACTTGAACACCGGGGAGCTGTTTTTT.